Presented here are 30 T cell receptor beta chains from one specimen sequenced in a study of T-cell reconstitution after alpha-beta-depleted transplantation in children. During its preparation, the TCRbeta library received unique molecular identifiers. TCRdb recomputed calls from the PCR reads with MiXCR, one row per CDR3 protein. In the table there are hundreds of thousands of distinct CDR3 sequences, 16% of which are singletons. The sequenced sample was PBMCs from the stem cell graft donor, obtained from the stem cell graft. The receptors were sampled from a human donor who donated a stem cell graft to a child with acute myeloid leukemia.

Ten or more counts support this clonotype. The chain carries TRBV10-2 and TRBJ2-1; 7 bases fit TRBD2. V dropped 6 bases and J dropped 6; count of bases not matched to a gene: 5. The CDR3 has 13 amino acids. Per the germline V gene, CDR1 is WSHSY and CDR2 is SAAADI. The CDR3 DNA reads as TGCGCCAGCAGCCGACTAGCACCCAATGAGCAGTTCTTC. This encodes CASSRLAPNEQFF.

The V and J genes are TRBV12-3 or TRBV12-4 and TRBJ1-5; 7 positions match TRBD1. J lost 1 base, V lost 6 bases, and 12 bases had no gene match. The CDR3 has 17 residues. This CDR3 reads CASSLLRQGVSNQPQHF. DNA of the CDR3: TGTGCCAGCAGCCTACTTAGACAGGGAGTGAGCAATCAGCCCCAGCATTTT.

Ten or more counts support this clonotype. This chain links TRBV5-1 with TRBJ1-1; D remains ambiguous. Per the germline V gene, CDR1 is SGHRS and CDR2 is YFSETQ. This CDR3 comprises 14 residues. V gave up 4 bases and J gave up 0 bases, with 10 bases separating them. The CDR3 protein is CASSKDFMNTEAFF. The CDR3 coding sequence is TGCGCCAGCAGCAAGGACTTTATGAACACTGAAGCTTTCTTT.

The CDR3 reads CSASKQGADGYTF. Here the CDR3 DNA reads TGCAGTGCTAGTAAGCAGGGGGCTGATGGCTACACCTTC. This chain uses TRBV20-1 with TRBJ1-2; TRBD1 agrees at 8 bases. Germline V gene lookup returns CDR1 DFQATT and CDR2 SNEGSKA (reference sequence). J gave up 6 bases and V 3 bases, and 6 bases lay outside the gene matches. This CDR3 contains 13 residues.

This clonotype turned up a few times. The chain couples TRBV6-5 to TRBJ2-3, with D perhaps TRBD1 or TRBD2 (5 bases each). The germline V gene has CDR1 MNHEY and CDR2 SVGAGI. Trimming pared 2 bases from V and 1 base from J, leaving 13 bases between. The CDR3 loop spans 16 amino acids. The CDR3: CASSYDGDRGTDTQYF. As DNA, the CDR3 is TGTGCCAGCAGTTACGACGGGGACCGCGGCACAGATACGCAGTATTTT.

The table lists this clonotype with many counts. This chain links TRBV20-1 with TRBJ2-3, with D possibly being TRBD2 (6 bases). V was trimmed by 6 bases and J by 0 bases, leaving 16 bases between them. Germline-derived CDR1 and CDR2 are DFQATT and SNEGSKA (reference sequence). This CDR3 has 15 residues. CDR3 DNA: TGCAGTGCCACCCACGGGGGTGGTAGCACAGATACGCAGTATTTT. Translated: CSATHGGGSTDTQYF.

Only a few counts were recorded for this clonotype. This chain connects TRBV7-2 to TRBJ2-1; D may correspond to TRBD1 or TRBD2 (6 bases each). Germline assignment: CDR1 SGHTA and CDR2 FQGNSA. The CDR3 consists of 17 residues. V lost 5 bases and J lost 6, with 23 bases in between. The CDR3 loop is CASSPSGGFGLPNEQFF. The CDR3 DNA is TGTGCCAGCAGCCCTTCCGGGGGCTTTGGCCTTCCCAATGAGCAGTTCTTC.

This chain links TRBV7-9 with TRBJ1-2; 7 nucleotides align to TRBD1. CDR1 and CDR2 (germline): SEHNR, FQNEAQ (reference sequence). J gave up 0 bases and V 4 bases, and 8 bases lay outside the gene matches. The CDR3 totals 16 residues. CDR3 coding DNA: TGTGCCAGCAGCTCCGGACAGGACCCTCCTAACTATGGCTACACCTTC. Protein product: CASSSGQDPPNYGYTF.

There are many counts of this clonotype. At one boundary the junction diverges from the germline segment, which might be a read error. V and J are TRBV6-5 and TRBJ1-2, with 9 positions matching TRBD1. CDR1 is MNHEY and CDR2 is SVGAGI in the germline V gene. CDR3 length equals 12 residues. For the CDR3, the DNA is TGTGCCAGCAGTTACTCCGGGACAGGGCAAGTCTTC. Protein product: CASSYSGTGQVF.

This clonotype was recorded at least ten times. The V gene is TRBV29-1, the J gene TRBJ1-4; D remains ambiguous. V was shortened by 4 bases and J by 3 bases, with 9 bases between the two germline ends. In germline, CDR1 is SQVTM, CDR2 ANQGSEA. This CDR3 is built from 13 residues. The CDR3 here is CSVGRASNEKLFF. The CDR3 nucleotides read TGCAGCGTTGGCCGGGCCTCTAATGAAAAACTGTTTTTT. Based on the CDR3 plus reference TRBV29-1 and TRBJ1-4, the full variable domain is SAVISQKPSRDICQRGTSLTIQCQVDSQVTMMFWYRQQPGQSLTLIATANQGSEATYESGFVIDKFPISRPNLTFSTLTVSNMSPEDSSIYLCSVGRASNEKLFFGSGTQLSVL.

Details on this clonotype: The junction shows a germline mismatch at one end, possibly a read error. The rearrangement joins TRBV7-2 to TRBJ1-6; D unclear. Germline CDR1 is SGHTA and CDR2 is FQGNSA. This CDR3 comprises 13 residues. The CDR3 bases are TGTGCCAGCAGCATCAGTCGAAATTCACCCCTCCGCTTT. This encodes CASSISRNSPLRF.

This clonotype was counted ten times or more. The chain has TRBV20-1 and TRBJ2-2; no definite D call. The CDR3 spans 11 residues. Germline loops: CDR1 DFQATT, CDR2 SNEGSKA (reference sequence). V shed 3 bases and J shed 1 base, with 0 bases lying between them. CDR3 loop: CSARNTGELFF. Here the CDR3 DNA reads TGCAGTGCTAGGAACACCGGGGAGCTGTTTTTT.

This clonotype has more than one count but fewer than ten. V usage is TRBV3-1 and J usage is TRBJ1-1; the match to TRBD1 covers 8 bases. V dropped 5 bases and J dropped 9; count of bases not matched to a gene: 11. Germline V gives CDR1 LGHDT, CDR2 YNNKEL (reference sequence). The CDR3 totals 14 residues. This CDR3 is CASSVRDRRRQAFF. DNA of the CDR3: TGTGCCAGCAGCGTCCGGGACAGGCGACGTCAAGCTTTCTTT.

This clonotype was observed a few times. The chain employs TRBV5-1 and TRBJ2-1, with 11 positions matching TRBD1. The ends lost 3 bases at V and 9 bases at J; junction bases unmatched: 11. There are 16 residues in the CDR3. Germline V gene lookup returns CDR1 SGHRS and CDR2 YFSETQ. CDR3 region: CASSSTSGTGGSEQFF. The CDR3 nucleotides are TGCGCCAGCAGCTCAACCTCCGGGACAGGGGGTAGTGAGCAGTTCTTC. Full variable domain (outside the CDR3, taken from reference TRBV5-1 and TRBJ2-1): KAGVTQTPRYLIKTRGQQVTLSCSPISGHRSVSWYQQTPGQGLQFLFEYFSETQRNKGNFPGRFSGRQFSNSRSEMNVSTLELGDSALYLCASSSTSGTGGSEQFFGPGTRLTVL.

The chain carries TRBV12-3 or TRBV12-4 and TRBJ1-5; 8 bases match TRBD1. Unmatched junction bases numbered 7, after V lost 4 bases and J lost 5 bases. The length of the CDR3 is 15 residues. The CDR3 sequence is CASSSSRQGHQPQHF. The DNA for the CDR3 is TGTGCCAGCAGTTCATCCCGACAGGGGCATCAGCCCCAGCATTTT.

This rearrangement joins TRBV11-2 to TRBJ2-2; D remains unclear. The germline gives CDR1 SGHAT, CDR2 FQNNGV. CDR3 length: 15 amino acids. V gave up 5 bases and J gave up 4 bases, with 14 bases separating them. The CDR3 DNA is TGTGCCAGCAGCCCAGACACCATGTCCACCGGGGAGCTGTTTTTT. It is translated as CASSPDTMSTGELFF. Combining the CDR3 with reference TRBV11-2 and TRBJ2-2 gives the whole variable domain EAGVAQSPRYKIIEKRQSVAFWCNPISGHATLYWYQQILGQGPKLLIQFQNNGVVDDSQLPKDRFSAERLKGVDSTLKIQPAKLEDSAVYLCASSPDTMSTGELFFGEGSRLTVL.

This chain connects TRBV7-2 to TRBJ2-1; D might be TRBD2 (6 bases). Trimming shortened V by 1 base and J by 9 bases, and 16 bases separated the two germline ends. Per germline, CDR1 SGHTA and CDR2 FQGNSA. The CDR3 contains 15 residues. The CDR3 loop reads CASSLEASVRSEQFF. The DNA for the CDR3 is TGTGCCAGCAGCTTAGAGGCTAGCGTCCGTAGTGAGCAGTTCTTC.

This clonotype came up many times. The rearrangement links TRBV7-3 to TRBJ1-2; 9 bases are shared with TRBD1. This CDR3 has 15 residues. Germline V lookup: CDR1 SGHTA, CDR2 FQGTGA. V lost 5 bases and J lost 6; bases outside the gene matches: 10. The CDR3: CASSQGTGRSDGYTF. The CDR3 DNA is TGTGCCAGCAGCCAAGGGACAGGGAGGTCGGATGGCTACACCTTC.

The chain joins TRBV7-9 to TRBJ1-4; TRBD1 is a possible D gene (5 bases). The V and J ends lost 5 bases and 13 bases respectively, with 20 bases between them. Germline lookup yields CDR1 SEHNR and CDR2 FQNEAQ (reference sequence). The CDR3 has 14 amino acids. CDR3 sequence reads: CASSPRLTGVGLFF. The CDR3 nucleotides are TGTGCCAGCAGCCCCCGCCTAACAGGTGTAGGACTGTTTTTT.

The sample holds many counts of this clonotype. One junction end does not reproduce the germline sequence, and a read error may be involved. The rearrangement joins TRBV6-5 to TRBJ2-5; 9 nucleotides match TRBD2. Germline V gene sequence: CDR1 MNHEY, CDR2 SVGAGI. The CDR3 has 12 residues. CDR3 loop: CASTGLAETQYF. The DNA for the CDR3 is TGTGCAAGCACTGGACTAGCGGAGACCCAGTACTTC.

This clonotype was counted many times. The chain combines TRBV12-3 or TRBV12-4 with TRBJ2-5; 9 nucleotides agree with TRBD1. Trimming took 5 bases from V and 4 from J; bases not matched to a gene: 5. This CDR3 has 14 amino acids. The DNA of the CDR3 is TGTGCCAGCAGTCCCGGGACAGGGCCAGAGACCCAGTACTTC. This gives the protein CASSPGTGPETQYF.

The V gene is TRBV24-1, the J gene TRBJ2-1; TRBD1 agrees at 10 bases. Germline CDR1 is KGHDR and CDR2 is SFDVKD. Trimming removed 3 bases from V and 5 bases from J; junction bases left unmatched: 9. The CDR3 has 17 residues. The CDR3 loop reads CATSDPRTGGRNNEQFF. The CDR3 DNA reads as TGTGCCACCAGTGATCCCCGGACAGGGGGTAGAAACAATGAGCAGTTCTTC.

The chain carries TRBV5-5 and TRBJ1-4, with 7 bases identical to TRBD1. Germline loops: CDR1 SGHKS, CDR2 YYEKEE (reference sequence). The V and J ends lost 4 bases and 0 bases, in that order; junction bases with no gene match: 3. The CDR3 spans 15 residues. The CDR3 sequence: CASSATGATNEKLFF. CDR3 DNA sequence: TGTGCCAGCAGCGCTACAGGGGCAACTAATGAAAAACTGTTTTTT.

Details on this clonotype: A read error may explain this, as a much larger clone is one base away. The chain uses TRBV20-1 and TRBJ1-6; D call uncertain. The CDR3 spans 14 residues. Germline V gene data show CDR1 as DFQATT and CDR2 as SNEGSKA (reference sequence). V lost 6 bases to trimming and J lost 6 bases, with 15 bases between them. DNA of the CDR3: TGCAGTGCCCGCCCGGGTCCCTGTAATTCACCCCTCCACTTT. Translating it yields CSARPGPCNSPLHF.

The sample holds a few counts of this clonotype. This chain links TRBV4-1 with TRBJ2-7, with 10 bases identical to TRBD1. Germline V gives CDR1 MGHRA, CDR2 YSYEKL. CDR3 size: 14 residues. V shed 3 bases and J 6 bases; nucleotides not matched to a gene: 5. The CDR3 sequence: CASSQGTGVREQYF. CDR3 bases: TGCGCCAGCAGCCAGGGGACAGGGGTGCGCGAGCAGTACTTC.

This clonotype was picked up a small number of times. The rearrangement links TRBV9 to TRBJ2-5; TRBD1 matches 8 bases. V shed 7 bases, J shed 6 bases, and the junction held 5 bases outside the gene matches. This CDR3 is built from 12 residues. The germline CDR1 and CDR2 sequences are SGDLS and YYNGEE. The CDR3 is CASGRTGKTQYF. CDR3 coding DNA: TGTGCCAGCGGAAGGACAGGGAAGACCCAGTACTTC.

This clonotype has at least ten counts. V gene TRBV29-1 combines with J gene TRBJ2-1; D is undetermined. With 4 bases removed from V and 4 bases from J, the gap between germline ends came to 5 bases. The germline CDR1 and CDR2 sequences are SQVTM and ANQGSEA. The CDR3 length is 11 residues. Here the CDR3 DNA reads TGCAGCGTTGCCCAGTACAATGAGCAGTTCTTC. It translates to CSVAQYNEQFF.

This clonotype occurred many times. This chain joins TRBV20-1 and TRBJ1-5; D is possibly TRBD1 (5 bases). The CDR3 runs 15 residues. Germline V gene lookup returns CDR1 DFQATT and CDR2 SNEGSKA (reference sequence). V was trimmed by 6 bases and J by 2 bases, leaving 17 bases between them. The CDR3 loop is CSAHPQGEGNQPQHF. The CDR3 bases are TGCAGTGCCCACCCTCAGGGTGAAGGCAATCAGCCCCAGCATTTT.

The rearrangement uses TRBV4-1 and TRBJ1-5; D not resolved. The V gene lost 1 base and the J gene lost 6 bases, with 13 bases spanning the gap. Germline assignment: CDR1 MGHRA and CDR2 YSYEKL. CDR3 length: 15 residues. The CDR3 nucleotides are TGCGCCAGCAGCCAAGTAGTGGCGGCAGGTCAGCCCCAGCATTTT. As protein: CASSQVVAAGQPQHF.

V usage is TRBV7-9 and J usage is TRBJ1-2; D might be TRBD1 (6 bases). This CDR3 is built from 13 residues. CDR1 is SEHNR, CDR2 FQNEAQ, per germline (reference sequence). The germline V and J ends were trimmed by 3 bases and 4 bases, with 9 bases remaining between them. CDR3 nucleotide sequence: TGTGCCAGCAGCTTCACAGGGTTCTATGGCTACACCTTC. Translation: CASSFTGFYGYTF.